This TCR beta chain was sequenced for a study of PD-L1 blockade in urothelial cancer. Study-level information: The authors examined blood 3 weeks (second dose) and 6 weeks after treatment start. Median T cell yield per blood sample was about 150,000 cells.

As to time point: pretreatment peripheral blood. CDR1 and CDR2 from the germline V gene are SGDLS and YYNGEE. The CDR3 has 11 residues. V dropped 3 bases and J dropped 6; count of bases not matched to a gene: 0. The method was immunoSEQ multiplex PCR; TCRdb's version includes in-frame clones alone and lacks a portion of them. This table has about 45,000 clones, over 75% appearing once. The sequence was collected from a donor aged 40 or older with urothelial cancer. The specimen was PBMCs, collected around atezolizumab (anti-PD-L1) treatment. The chain recombines TRBV9 with TRBJ2-7, with 7 nucleotides matching TRBD2. In DNA, the CDR3 is TGTGCCAGCAGCGGGGGGGGCGAGCAGTACTTC. It codes for CASSGGGEQYF.